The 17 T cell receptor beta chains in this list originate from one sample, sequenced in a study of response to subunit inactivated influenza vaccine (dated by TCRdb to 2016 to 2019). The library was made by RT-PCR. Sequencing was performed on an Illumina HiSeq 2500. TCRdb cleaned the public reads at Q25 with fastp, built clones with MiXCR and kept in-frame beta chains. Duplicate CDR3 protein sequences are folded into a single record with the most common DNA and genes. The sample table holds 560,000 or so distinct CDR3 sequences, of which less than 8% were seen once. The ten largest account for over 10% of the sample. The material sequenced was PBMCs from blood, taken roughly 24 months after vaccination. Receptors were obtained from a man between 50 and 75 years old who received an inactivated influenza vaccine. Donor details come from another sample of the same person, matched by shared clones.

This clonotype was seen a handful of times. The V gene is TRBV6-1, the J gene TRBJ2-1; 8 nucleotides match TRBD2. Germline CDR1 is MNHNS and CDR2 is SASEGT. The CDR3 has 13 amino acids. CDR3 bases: TGTGCAGTTAGCGGGACTCTTTACAATGAGCAGTTCTTC. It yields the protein CAVSGTLYNEQFF.

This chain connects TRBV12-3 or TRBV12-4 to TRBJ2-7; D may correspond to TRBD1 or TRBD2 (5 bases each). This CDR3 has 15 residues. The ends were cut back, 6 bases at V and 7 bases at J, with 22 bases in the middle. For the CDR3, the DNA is TGTGCCAGCAGGCCCCGGGACCGCCTCTCTGGAGAGCAGTACTTC. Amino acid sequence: CASRPRDRLSGEQYF.

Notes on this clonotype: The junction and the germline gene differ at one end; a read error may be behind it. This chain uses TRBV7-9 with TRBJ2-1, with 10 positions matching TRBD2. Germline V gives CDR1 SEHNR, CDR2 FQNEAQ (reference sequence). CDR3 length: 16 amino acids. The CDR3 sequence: CASNLRPSGRVDEQFF. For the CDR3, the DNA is TGTGCCAGCAACTTACGCCCTAGCGGGAGAGTCGATGAGCAGTTCTTC.

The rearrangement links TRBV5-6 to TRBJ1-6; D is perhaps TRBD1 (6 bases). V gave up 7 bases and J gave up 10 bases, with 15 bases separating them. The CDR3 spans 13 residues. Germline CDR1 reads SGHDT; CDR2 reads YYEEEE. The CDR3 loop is CASRSEGGSPLHF. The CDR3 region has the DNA TGTGCCAGCCGATCTGAGGGGGGCTCACCCCTCCACTTT.

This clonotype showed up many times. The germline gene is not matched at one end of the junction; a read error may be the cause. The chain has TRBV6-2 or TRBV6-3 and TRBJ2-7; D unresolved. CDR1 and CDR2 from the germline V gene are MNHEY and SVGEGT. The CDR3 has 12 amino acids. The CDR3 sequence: CASRYYSYEQYF. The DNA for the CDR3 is TGTGCCAGCAGATACTACTCCTACGAGCAGTACTTC.

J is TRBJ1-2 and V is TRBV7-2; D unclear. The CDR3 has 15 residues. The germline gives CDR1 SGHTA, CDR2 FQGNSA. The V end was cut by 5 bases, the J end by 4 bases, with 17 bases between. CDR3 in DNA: TGTGCCAGCAGCCCCGCCGTGGGTGAGGGCTATGGCTACACCTTC. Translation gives CASSPAVGEGYGYTF.

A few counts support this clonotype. The CDR3 protein is CASRRKDFQETQYF. DNA for the CDR3: TGCGCCAGCAGGAGAAAGGATTTCCAAGAGACCCAGTACTTC. The chain links TRBV5-1 to TRBJ2-5; D is unresolved. The length of the CDR3 is 14 residues. CDR1 is SGHRS and CDR2 is YFSETQ in the germline V gene. V lost 5 bases and J lost 1, with 12 bases in between.

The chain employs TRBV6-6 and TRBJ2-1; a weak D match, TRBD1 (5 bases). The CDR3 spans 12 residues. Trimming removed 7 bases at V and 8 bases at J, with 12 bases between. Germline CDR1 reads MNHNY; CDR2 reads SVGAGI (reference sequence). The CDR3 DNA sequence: TGTGCCAGCAAAGGTGGGGCGTATGAGCAGTTCTTC. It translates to CASKGGAYEQFF.

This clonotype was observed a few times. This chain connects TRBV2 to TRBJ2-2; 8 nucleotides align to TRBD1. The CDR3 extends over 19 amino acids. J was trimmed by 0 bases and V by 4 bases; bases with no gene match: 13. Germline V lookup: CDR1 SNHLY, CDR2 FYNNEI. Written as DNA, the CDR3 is TGTGCCAGCAGTGTAGTGGACAGGGCTACGCACGCGAACACCGGGGAGCTGTTTTTT. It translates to CASSVVDRATHANTGELFF.

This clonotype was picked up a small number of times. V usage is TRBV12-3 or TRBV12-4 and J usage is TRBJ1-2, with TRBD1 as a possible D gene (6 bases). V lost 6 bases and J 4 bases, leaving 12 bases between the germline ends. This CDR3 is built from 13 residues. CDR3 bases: TGTGCCAGCAGCCCCACAGGGCTCTATGGCTACACCTTC. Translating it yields CASSPTGLYGYTF.

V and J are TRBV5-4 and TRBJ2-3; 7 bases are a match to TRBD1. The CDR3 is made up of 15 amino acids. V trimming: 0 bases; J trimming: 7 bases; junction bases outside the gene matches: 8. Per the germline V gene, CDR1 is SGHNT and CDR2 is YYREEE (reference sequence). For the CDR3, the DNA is TGTGCCAGCAGCTTGGGAGGACAGGCCCCCAATACGCAGTATTTT. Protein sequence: CASSLGGQAPNTQYF.

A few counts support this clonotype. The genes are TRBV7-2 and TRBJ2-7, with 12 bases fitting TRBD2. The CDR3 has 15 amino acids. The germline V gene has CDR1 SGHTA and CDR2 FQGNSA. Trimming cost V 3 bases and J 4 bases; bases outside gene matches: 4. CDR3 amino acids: CASSLGTSGQYEQYF. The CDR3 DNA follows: TGTGCCAGCAGCTTGGGGACTAGCGGGCAATACGAGCAGTACTTC.

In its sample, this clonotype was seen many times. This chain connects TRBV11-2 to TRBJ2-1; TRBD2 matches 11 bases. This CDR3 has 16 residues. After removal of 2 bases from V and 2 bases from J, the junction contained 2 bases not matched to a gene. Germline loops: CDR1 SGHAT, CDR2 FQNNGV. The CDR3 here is CASSLQLAGAYNEQFF. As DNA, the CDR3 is TGTGCCAGCAGCTTACAACTAGCGGGGGCCTACAATGAGCAGTTCTTC.

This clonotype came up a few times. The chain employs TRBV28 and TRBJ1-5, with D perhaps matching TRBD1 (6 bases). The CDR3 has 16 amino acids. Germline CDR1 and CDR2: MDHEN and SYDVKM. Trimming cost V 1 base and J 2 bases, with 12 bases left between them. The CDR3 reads CASSLSGARGNQPQHF. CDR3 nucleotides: TGTGCCAGCAGTTTATCAGGGGCGCGGGGCAATCAGCCCCAGCATTTT.

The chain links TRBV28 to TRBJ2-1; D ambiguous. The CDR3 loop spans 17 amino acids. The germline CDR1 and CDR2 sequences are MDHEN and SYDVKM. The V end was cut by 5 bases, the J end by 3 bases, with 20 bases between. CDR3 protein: CASSIRLAGVFYNEQFF. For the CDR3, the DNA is TGTGCCAGCAGTATTAGACTCGCTGGGGTTTTCTACAATGAGCAGTTCTTC. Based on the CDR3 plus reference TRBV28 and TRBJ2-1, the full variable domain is DVKVTQSSRYLVKRTGEKVFLECVQDMDHENMFWYRQDPGLGLRLIYFSYDVKMKEKGDIPEGYSVSREKKERFSLILESASTNQTSMYLCASSIRLAGVFYNEQFFGPGTRLTVL.

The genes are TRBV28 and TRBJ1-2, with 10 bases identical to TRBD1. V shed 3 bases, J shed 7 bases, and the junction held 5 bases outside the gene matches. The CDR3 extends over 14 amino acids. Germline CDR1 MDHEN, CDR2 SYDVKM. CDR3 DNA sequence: TGTGCCAGCAGTTTTTTCGGGACAGGGGTTGGCTACACCTTC. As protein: CASSFFGTGVGYTF.

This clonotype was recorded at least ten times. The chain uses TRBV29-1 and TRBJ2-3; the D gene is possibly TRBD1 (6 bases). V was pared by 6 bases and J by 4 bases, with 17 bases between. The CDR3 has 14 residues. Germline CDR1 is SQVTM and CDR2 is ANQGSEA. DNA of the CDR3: TGCAGCGTGTTCCCAGGGGAACTAGCAGATACGCAGTATTTT. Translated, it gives CSVFPGELADTQYF.